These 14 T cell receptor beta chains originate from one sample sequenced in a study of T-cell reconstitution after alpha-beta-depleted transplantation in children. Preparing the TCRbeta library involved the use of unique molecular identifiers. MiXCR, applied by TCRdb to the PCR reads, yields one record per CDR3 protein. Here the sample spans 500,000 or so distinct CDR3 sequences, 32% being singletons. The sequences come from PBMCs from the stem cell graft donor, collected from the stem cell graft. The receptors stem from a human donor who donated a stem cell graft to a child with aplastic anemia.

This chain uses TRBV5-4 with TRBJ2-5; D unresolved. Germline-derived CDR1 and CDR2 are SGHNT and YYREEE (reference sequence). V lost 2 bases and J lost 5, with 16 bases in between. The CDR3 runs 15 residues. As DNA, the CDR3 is TGTGCCAGCAGCTTTCCGGGCCAGGTTGCGGAGACCCAGTACTTC. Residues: CASSFPGQVAETQYF.

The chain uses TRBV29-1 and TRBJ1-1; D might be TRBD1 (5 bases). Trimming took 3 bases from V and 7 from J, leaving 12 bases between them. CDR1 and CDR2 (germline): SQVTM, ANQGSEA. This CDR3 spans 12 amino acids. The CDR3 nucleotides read TGCAGCGTTGAGATGGACACCTATGAAGCTTTCTTT. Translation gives CSVEMDTYEAFF.

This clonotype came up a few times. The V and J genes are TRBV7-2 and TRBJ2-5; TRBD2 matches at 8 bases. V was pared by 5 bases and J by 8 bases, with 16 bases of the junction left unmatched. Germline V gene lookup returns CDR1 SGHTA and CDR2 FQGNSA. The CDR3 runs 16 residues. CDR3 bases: TGTGCCAGCAGCCGGGAACTAGCGGCCCGGTTTGTAACCCAGTACTTC. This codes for CASSRELAARFVTQYF.

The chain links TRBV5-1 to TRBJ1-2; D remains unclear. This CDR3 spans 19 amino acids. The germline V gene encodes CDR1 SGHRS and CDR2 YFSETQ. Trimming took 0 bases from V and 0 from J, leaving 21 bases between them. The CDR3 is CASSLGGSGGLLSNYGYTF. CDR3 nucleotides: TGCGCCAGCAGCTTGGGCGGGTCGGGCGGCCTACTTTCTAACTATGGCTACACCTTC.

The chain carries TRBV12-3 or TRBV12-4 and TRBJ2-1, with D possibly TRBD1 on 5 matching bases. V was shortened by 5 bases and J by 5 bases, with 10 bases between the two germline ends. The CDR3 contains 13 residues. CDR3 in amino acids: CASSPQGHNEQFF. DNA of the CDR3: TGTGCCAGCAGTCCTCAGGGTCACAATGAGCAGTTCTTC.

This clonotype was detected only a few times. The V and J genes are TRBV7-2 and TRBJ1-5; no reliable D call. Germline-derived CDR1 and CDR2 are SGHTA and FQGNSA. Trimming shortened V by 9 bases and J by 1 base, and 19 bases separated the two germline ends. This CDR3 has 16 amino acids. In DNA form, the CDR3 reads TGTGCCAGTTCCCCTCGACCGGGTGTGAGCAATCAGCCCCAGCATTTT. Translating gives CASSPRPGVSNQPQHF.

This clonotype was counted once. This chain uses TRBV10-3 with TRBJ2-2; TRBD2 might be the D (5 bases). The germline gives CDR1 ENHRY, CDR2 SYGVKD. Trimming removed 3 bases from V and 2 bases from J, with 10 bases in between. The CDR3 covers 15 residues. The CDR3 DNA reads TGTGCCATCAGTGATTTTGGACTTAACACCGGGGAGCTGTTTTTT. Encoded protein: CAISDFGLNTGELFF.

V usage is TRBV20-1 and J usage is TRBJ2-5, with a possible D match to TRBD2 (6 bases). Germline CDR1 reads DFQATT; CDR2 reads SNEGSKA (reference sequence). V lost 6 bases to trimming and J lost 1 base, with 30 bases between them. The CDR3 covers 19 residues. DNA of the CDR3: TGCAGTGCCCGCTTAAGGACTATCGGACTACCAACGCCCCAAGAGACCCAGTACTTC. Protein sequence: CSARLRTIGLPTPQETQYF.

The CDR3 protein is CASSQDRGGYTEAFF. For the CDR3, the DNA is TGCGCCAGCAGCCAAGATCGGGGGGGTTACACTGAAGCTTTCTTT. The rearrangement joins TRBV4-3 to TRBJ1-1; D is possibly TRBD1 (5 bases). The V gene's germline CDR1 is LGHNA and CDR2 YSLEER. This CDR3 contains 15 residues. Trimming pared 0 bases from V and 3 bases from J, leaving 11 bases between.

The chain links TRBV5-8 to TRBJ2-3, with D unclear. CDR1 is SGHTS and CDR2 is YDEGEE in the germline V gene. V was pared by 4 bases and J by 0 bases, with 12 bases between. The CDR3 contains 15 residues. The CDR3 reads CASSPSYTSTDTQYF. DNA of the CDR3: TGTGCCAGCAGCCCGTCTTATACTAGCACAGATACGCAGTATTTT. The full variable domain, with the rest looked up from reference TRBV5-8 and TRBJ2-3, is EAGVTQSPTHLIKTRGQQATLRCSPISGHTSVYWYQQALGLGLQFLLWYDEGEERNRGNFPPRFSGRQFPNYSSELNVNALELEDSALYLCASSPSYTSTDTQYFGPGTRLTVL.

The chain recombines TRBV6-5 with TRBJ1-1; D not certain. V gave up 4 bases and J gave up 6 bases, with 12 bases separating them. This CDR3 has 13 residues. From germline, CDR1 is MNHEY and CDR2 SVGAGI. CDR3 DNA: TGTGCCAGCAGTTTCCCGGATAGAGCTGAAGCTTTCTTT. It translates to CASSFPDRAEAFF.

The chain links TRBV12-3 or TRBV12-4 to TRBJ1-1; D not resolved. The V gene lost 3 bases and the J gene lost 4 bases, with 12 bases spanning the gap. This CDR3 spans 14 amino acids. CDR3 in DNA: TGTGCCAGCAGTTTCTCGGTTGCGCGCACTGAAGCTTTCTTT. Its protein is CASSFSVARTEAFF.

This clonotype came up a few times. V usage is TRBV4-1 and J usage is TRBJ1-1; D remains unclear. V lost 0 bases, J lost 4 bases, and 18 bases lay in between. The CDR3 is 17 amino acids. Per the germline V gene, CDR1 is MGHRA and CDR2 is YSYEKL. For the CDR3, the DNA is TGCGCCAGCAGCCAAGAGGAGGCGGAGCTCCGGGGCACTGAAGCTTTCTTT. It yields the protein CASSQEEAELRGTEAFF.

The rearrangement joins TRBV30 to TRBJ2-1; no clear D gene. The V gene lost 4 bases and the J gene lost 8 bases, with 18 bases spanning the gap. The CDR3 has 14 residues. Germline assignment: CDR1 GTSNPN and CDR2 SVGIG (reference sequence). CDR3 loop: CAWTPGLLSHEQFF. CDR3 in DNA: TGTGCCTGGACCCCCGGTCTCCTAAGCCATGAGCAGTTCTTC.